This T cell receptor beta chain derives from a study of response to subunit inactivated influenza vaccine. This clonotype was seen many times. Its antigen is still unknown. TCRdb re-analysed the RT-PCR reads in MiXCR, keeping a single row per CDR3 protein. The sample lists almost 600,000 distinct CDR3 sequences; approximately 14% were seen once. Notes on the study in general: Each seasonal influenza vaccination, the authors suggested, recruits few new T cells.

Trimming took off 2 bases at V and 0 bases at J, with 8 bases between the two ends. The CDR3 length is 15 residues. Germline assignment: CDR1 MNHEY and CDR2 SVGEGT. This TCR was sampled from a man aged 50 or older who received an inactivated influenza vaccine. This chain links TRBV6-2 or TRBV6-3 with TRBJ1-3, with no clear D. This specimen was PBMCs from blood, taken 11 to 12 days after vaccination. The chain's CDR3 is CASSYLTASGNTIYF. As DNA, the CDR3 is TGTGCCAGCAGTTACCTGACGGCCTCTGGAAACACCATATATTTT.